A single sample gave rise to the 24 T cell receptor beta chains below, sequenced in a study of blood T cell repertoires in COVID-19. Here immunoSEQ multiplex PCR was the method, and the copy in TCRdb shows in-frame clones only, minus some. Of about 130,000 clones listed, approximately 85% are singletons. The sequencing input was peripheral blood. The receptors here all came from a human donor in a cohort sampled during active COVID-19.

The rearrangement uses TRBV7-2 and TRBJ1-1, with a tentative D call TRBD1 (6 bases). From germline, CDR1 is SGHTA and CDR2 FQGNSA. Trimming took 6 bases from V and 2 from J, leaving 13 bases between them. This CDR3 is 14 amino acids long. CDR3 region: CASRPGVSNTEAFF. CDR3 nucleotides: TGTGCCAGCAGACCAGGGGTCTCAAACACTGAAGCTTTCTTT. The full variable domain, rest sourced from reference TRBV7-2 and TRBJ1-1, is GAGVSQSPSNKVTEKGKDVELRCDPISGHTALYWYRQSLGQGLEFLIYFQGNSAPDKSGLPSDRFSAERTGGSVSTLTIQRTQQEDSAVYLCASRPGVSNTEAFFGQGTRLTVV.

The J gene is TRBJ1-6, the V gene TRBV3-1 (or the pseudogene TRBV3-2), with D perhaps matching TRBD1 (5 bases). Trimming removed 2 bases from V and 9 bases from J, with 11 bases in between. CDR3 length equals 14 residues. Germline assignment: CDR1 LGHDT and CDR2 YNNKEL (reference sequence). This CDR3 reads CASSQTRAASPLHF. Written as DNA, the CDR3 is TGTGCCAGCAGCCAAACCAGGGCAGCTTCACCCCTCCACTTT.

The gene calls are TRBV7-8 and TRBJ2-3, with 8 bases lining up with TRBD2. Germline values: CDR1 SGHVS, CDR2 FQNEAQ. This CDR3 region has 17 residues. J was trimmed by 4 bases and V by 2 bases; bases with no gene match: 11. CDR3 residues: CASSLKQAGARSDTQYF. DNA for the CDR3: TGTGCCAGCAGCTTAAAACAAGCGGGGGCTCGTTCAGATACGCAGTATTTT.

The chain carries TRBV6-2 or TRBV6-3 and TRBJ2-5; 8 bases map to TRBD1. The CDR3 loop spans 15 amino acids. Trimming removed 0 bases from V and 5 bases from J; junction bases left unmatched: 5. Looked up from germline, CDR1 is MNHEY and CDR2 is SVGEGT. CDR3 bases: TGTGCCAGCAGTTACTCCCAGGGGGCCCGGGAGACCCAGTACTTC. This translates into CASSYSQGARETQYF.

The chain employs TRBV11-3 and TRBJ1-2, with 8 bases matching TRBD1. V lost 3 bases and J lost 8; bases outside the gene matches: 11. Germline CDR1 and CDR2: SGHNT and YENEEA. CDR3 length: 15 amino acids. CDR3 sequence: CASSFYGTGAEGYTF. CDR3 nucleotide sequence: TGTGCCAGCAGCTTTTACGGGACAGGAGCGGAGGGCTACACCTTC. The whole variable domain, remainder taken from reference TRBV11-3 and TRBJ1-2, is EAGVVQSPRYKIIEKKQPVAFWCNPISGHNTLYWYLQNLGQGPELLIRYENEEAVDDSQLPKDRFSAERLKGVDSTLKIQPAELGDSAVYLCASSFYGTGAEGYTFGSGTRLTVV.

The chain has TRBV6-5 and TRBJ2-7; maybe TRBD1 (5 bases). Trimming took off 5 bases at V and 7 bases at J, with 18 bases between the two ends. Germline V lookup: CDR1 MNHEY, CDR2 SVGAGI. The CDR3 sequence is 14 residues long. The CDR3 protein is CASSQISGRAEQYV. CDR3 in DNA: TGTGCCAGCAGTCAAATTTCTGGCAGGGCAGAGCAGTACGTC.

V is TRBV6-2 or TRBV6-3 and J is TRBJ2-3; 15 bases agree with TRBD2. The J segment lost 4 bases and the V segment lost 0 bases, leaving 5 bases of the junction unmatched. Per germline, CDR1 MNHEY and CDR2 SVGEGT. The CDR3 runs 18 residues. DNA of the CDR3: TGTGCCAGCAGTTACTCGAGCGGACTAGCGGGAGGGGCAGATACGCAGTATTTT. Encoded protein: CASSYSSGLAGGADTQYF.

A single count supports this clone. V and J are TRBV7-3 and TRBJ2-3, with 9 positions matching TRBD1. Germline V gives CDR1 SGHTA, CDR2 FQGTGA. J gave up 6 bases and V 3 bases, and 4 bases lay outside the gene matches. This CDR3 is built from 14 residues. CDR3 loop: CASSLTGGSDTQYF. The CDR3 DNA is TGTGCCAGCAGCTTGACAGGGGGTTCGGATACGCAGTATTTT.

Regarding this clone: Within the sample, other DNA sequences also encode this same CDR3. V is TRBV11-3 and J is TRBJ2-1; a weak D match, TRBD1 (6 bases). V gave up 8 bases and J gave up 4 bases, with 15 bases separating them. The germline V gene encodes CDR1 SGHNT and CDR2 YENEEA. The CDR3 has 14 amino acids. The CDR3 region is CASARDNVYNEQFF. CDR3 DNA: TGTGCCAGCGCCCGGGACAACGTTTACAATGAGCAGTTCTTC.

The CDR3 bases are TGTGCCAGCAGCTTAGCCAGGACAGCCACTAATTCACCCCTCCACTTT. Translation gives CASSLARTATNSPLHF. The genes are TRBV11-2 and TRBJ1-6; the D gene is possibly TRBD1 (6 bases). The CDR3 runs to 16 residues. Per germline, CDR1 SGHAT and CDR2 FQNNGV. V gave up 1 base and J gave up 6 bases, with 13 bases separating them.

The chain employs TRBV6-2 or TRBV6-3 and TRBJ2-5; 8 nucleotides align to TRBD2. Germline V CDR1 and CDR2: MNHEY, SVGEGT. V was pared by 5 bases and J by 4 bases, with 9 bases of the junction left unmatched. The length of the CDR3 is 15 residues. The CDR3 DNA follows: TGTGCCAGCAGTGTCTACCCGGGGGGGGGAGAGACCCAGTACTTC. Translation: CASSVYPGGGETQYF.

The J gene is TRBJ1-3, the V gene TRBV15; D possibly corresponds to TRBD1 (6 bases). In germline, CDR1 is LNHNV, CDR2 YYDKDF (reference sequence). With 0 bases removed from V and 1 base from J, the gap between germline ends came to 13 bases. The length of the CDR3 is 17 residues. CDR3 sequence (DNA): TGTGCCACCAGCAGAGATACGGCGGACAGATCTGGAAACACCATATATTTT. Residues: CATSRDTADRSGNTIYF. The complete variable domain, with remaining parts taken from reference TRBV15 and TRBJ1-3, reads DAMVIQNPRYQVTQFGKPVTLSCSQTLNHNVMYWYQQKSSQAPKLLFHYYDKDFNNEADTPDNFQSRRPNTSFCFLDIRSPGLGDTAMYLCATSRDTADRSGNTIYFGEGSWLTVV.

This clone was counted once. The chain joins TRBV13 to TRBJ2-5; TRBD1 matches at 12 bases. There are 14 residues in the CDR3. V lost 5 bases and J lost 5; bases outside the gene matches: 3. Germline V gives CDR1 PRHDT, CDR2 FYEKMQ (reference sequence). CDR3 amino acids: CASSLGQGAETQYF. DNA of the CDR3: TGTGCCAGCAGCCTGGGACAGGGGGCCGAGACCCAGTACTTC.

The chain combines TRBV6-4 with TRBJ1-1; tentatively, D is TRBD1 (5 bases). The CDR3 sequence is 15 residues long. V was pared by 4 bases and J by 4 bases, with 16 bases between. Per the germline V gene, CDR1 is MRHNA and CDR2 is SNTAGT. The chain's CDR3 is CASSALGGGATEAFF. The CDR3 DNA reads TGTGCCAGCAGTGCCTTGGGGGGGGGAGCCACTGAAGCTTTCTTT.

This clone was seen a handful of times. The chain has TRBV4-3 and TRBJ1-2; D perhaps matches TRBD1 (5 bases). This CDR3 spans 13 amino acids. The V and J ends lost 0 bases and 7 bases respectively, with 9 bases between them. The V gene's germline CDR1 is LGHNA and CDR2 YSLEER. CDR3 nucleotides: TGCGCCAGCAGCCAAGATAAGGGGTTTGGCTACACCTTC. It specifies CASSQDKGFGYTF.

The chain recombines TRBV2 with TRBJ2-2, with TRBD2 as a possible D gene (6 bases). Germline V gives CDR1 SNHLY, CDR2 FYNNEI. The CDR3 is made up of 14 amino acids. The V end was cut by 8 bases, the J end by 2 bases, with 12 bases between. The CDR3 nucleotides read TGTGCCAGCGTGGGGGACTCCAACACCGGGGAGCTGTTTTTT. This translates into CASVGDSNTGELFF.

This chain joins TRBV18 and TRBJ2-3; D may be TRBD2 (5 bases). V was shortened by 3 bases and J by 2 bases, with 15 bases between the two germline ends. The CDR3 has 16 residues. CDR1 and CDR2 from the germline V gene are KGHSH and LQKENI. In DNA, the CDR3 is TGTGCCAGCTCACCCACTAGGGAGATACCCACAGATACGCAGTATTTT. Translating it yields CASSPTREIPTDTQYF.

V usage is TRBV6-1 and J usage is TRBJ1-1; no definite D call. The CDR3 covers 14 residues. The V and J ends lost 1 base and 2 bases respectively, with 8 bases between them. Germline CDR1 and CDR2: MNHNS and SASEGT. CDR3 DNA: TGTGCCAGCAGTGAAGAGAGGGATAACACTGAAGCTTTCTTT. Amino acid sequence: CASSEERDNTEAFF.

The chain links TRBV6-5 to TRBJ2-5; the match to TRBD2 covers 8 bases. Germline CDR1 is MNHEY and CDR2 is SVGAGI. Trimming took 5 bases from V and 5 from J; bases not matched to a gene: 10. The CDR3 contains 15 residues. CDR3 in DNA: TGTGCCAGCAGTCCTAACCCGGGGGGGCAGGAGACCCAGTACTTC. It yields the protein CASSPNPGGQETQYF.

This chain uses TRBV11-2 with TRBJ2-3; TRBD1 is a possible D gene (6 bases). Trimming removed 4 bases from V and 4 bases from J, with 12 bases in between. Looked up from germline, CDR1 is SGHAT and CDR2 is FQNNGV. This CDR3 contains 14 residues. The DNA for the CDR3 is TGTGCCAGCAGCTCCTCGACAGGACCAGATACGCAGTATTTT. This sequence encodes CASSSSTGPDTQYF.

This rearrangement joins TRBV7-2 to TRBJ2-3; 9 bases line up with TRBD1. The CDR3 has 15 residues. Germline V CDR1 and CDR2: SGHTA, FQGNSA. V shed 5 bases and J 5 bases; nucleotides not matched to a gene: 8. CDR3 nucleotide sequence: TGTGCCAGCAGCACTGGGACAGGGTTTGGAGATACGCAGTATTTT. This encodes CASSTGTGFGDTQYF.

The CDR3 DNA sequence: TGTGCCGGCGGAGGGAGCATGAGCTACACCTTC. Protein product: CAGGGSMSYTF. The chain couples TRBV6-5 to TRBJ1-2; D remains ambiguous. Trimming took off 11 bases at V and 9 bases at J, with 16 bases between the two ends. The V gene's germline CDR1 is MNHEY and CDR2 SVGAGI. There are 11 residues in the CDR3.

The chain employs TRBV28 and TRBJ2-5, with 10 bases matching TRBD1. The CDR3 covers 13 residues. Germline V gives CDR1 MDHEN, CDR2 SYDVKM. The CDR3 region has the DNA TGTGCAACGACAGGGGGCCTCTGGGAGACCCAGTACTTC. It specifies CATTGGLWETQYF.

The CDR3, as DNA: TGTGCCAGCAGTTTTCCAGCGGGGGTTGAGCAGTTCTTC. Its translation is CASSFPAGVEQFF. This chain links TRBV7-2 with TRBJ2-1; 8 bases align to TRBD2. V lost 6 bases and J lost 9; bases outside the gene matches: 7. Germline values: CDR1 SGHTA, CDR2 FQGNSA. The CDR3 contains 13 residues.